Shown below are 9 T cell receptor delta chains from a single sample sequenced in a study of gamma-delta T cells after stem cell transplantation. TCRdb reanalyzed the RT-PCR reads using CATT. The sample includes around 16,000 delta-chain clones, approximately 8.5% of them seen just once. Sequencing was performed on gamma-delta T cells. The receptors shown here come from a human donor. It is not recorded whose cells these are; they may come from a transplant donor.

Notes on this clone: TCRdb records a much larger clone's protein for this DNA, with a difference at residue 10 that likely arises from a read error; the protein given is the translation of the DNA. The CDR3 reads CACDSLRSSPLGAYTDKLIF. CDR3 sequence (DNA): TGTGCCTGTGACAGCCTACGCTCATCTCCCCTGGGGGCGTACACCGATAAACTCATCTTT. V and J are TRDV2 and TRDJ1; 7 bases fit TRDD3. Per germline, CDR1 GEAIGNYY and CDR2 EKD. The CDR3 is 20 residues long. With V trimmed by 2 bases and J by 0 bases, 20 bases remained unmatched.

The chain couples TRDV2 to TRDJ1, with D possibly TRDD3 on 5 matching bases. The CDR3 is 19 amino acids. Germline V gives CDR1 GEAIGNYY, CDR2 EKD. The V gene lost 0 bases and the J gene lost 1 base, with 23 bases spanning the gap. CDR3 in DNA: TGTGCCTGTGACACCGGCAGCGGAACGGAGGATAGAGGCACCGATAAACTCATCTTT. Amino acid sequence: CACDTGSGTEDRGTDKLIF.

V is TRDV2 and J is TRDJ1; possibly TRDD3 for D (6 bases). V was shortened by 0 bases and J by 4 bases, with 29 bases between the two germline ends. CDR1 is GEAIGNYY and CDR2 is EKD in the germline V gene. The CDR3 spans 20 residues. The CDR3 DNA reads TGTGCCTGTGACACCGTGGGGAACCTGGTGGATACCTCTGTTGACGATAAACTCATCTTT. Its translation: CACDTVGNLVDTSVDDKLIF.

This clone was detected only a few times. The TCRdb protein comes from a much larger clone and disagrees with this DNA's translation at residue 21, likely due to a read error; the protein given here is derived from the DNA. V usage is TRDV2 and J usage is TRDJ1; 9 positions match TRDD3. The CDR3 extends over 22 amino acids. CDR1 and CDR2 from the germline V gene are GEAIGNYY and EKD. The DNA of the CDR3 is TGTGCCTGTGATCCCCTGGGGGATTTTAAGGGCACCGAAGGGCGGTTCGCCGATAAACTCACCTTT. Its protein product is CACDPLGDFKGTEGRFADKLTF.

This clone was detected a few times. Only one base separates this from a far larger clonotype, so it likely reflects a read error. The same CDR3 can be traced to other DNA sequences in this sample. V and J are TRDV2 and TRDJ1; 10 nucleotides line up with TRDD3. The germline gives CDR1 GEAIGNYY, CDR2 EKD. CDR3 length: 19 amino acids. Unmatched junction bases numbered 17, after V lost 2 bases and J lost 3 bases. The CDR3 sequence: CACDRIPTHTGGSPDKLIF. As DNA, the CDR3 is TGTGCCTGTGACAGGATCCCTACACACACTGGGGGATCTCCCGATAAACTCATCTTT.

This clone was detected only a few times. Just one base apart from a much larger clone, this may be a read error. The J gene is TRDJ1, the V gene TRDV2, with no clear D. The CDR3 spans 17 residues. Germline V gene data show CDR1 as GEAIGNYY and CDR2 as EKD. CDR3 amino acids: CAYDTGEELAYTDKLIF. Written as DNA, the CDR3 is TGTGCCTATGACACAGGCGAGGAGCTGGCCTACACCGATAAACTCATCTTT.

This clone was detected many times. The identical CDR3 is also encoded by other nucleotide sequences in the sample. V is TRDV2 and J is TRDJ1, with 12 positions matching TRDD3. The CDR3 has 19 amino acids. V was clipped by 7 bases and J by 2 bases; unmatched bases: 19. The V gene's germline CDR1 is GEAIGNYY and CDR2 EKD. The CDR3 loop reads CACDPLPGGYARQTDKLIF. The CDR3, as DNA: TGTGCCTGCGACCCTCTGCCTGGGGGATACGCCCGGCAGACCGATAAACTCATCTTT.

This clone appeared a few times. The protein in this entry is translated from the DNA; at residue 24 it differs from the protein listed in TCRdb. Written as DNA, the CDR3 is TGTGCTCTTGGATTTGGGATTTTTCATACCTTCCTCGGAAAGTACTGGGGGATACTACACGATAAACTCACCTTT. It yields the protein CALGFGIFHTFLGKYWGILHDKLTF. V is TRDV1 and J is TRDJ1; 12 nucleotides align to TRDD3. This CDR3 is 25 amino acids long. Per germline, CDR1 TSWWSYY and CDR2 QGS.

Comments on this clone: At one boundary the junction diverges from the germline segment, which might be a read error. The rearrangement joins TRDV2 to TRDJ1; tentatively, D is TRDD3 (5 bases). The germline V gene encodes CDR1 GEAIGNYY and CDR2 EKD. This CDR3 is built from 18 residues. This chain's CDR3 is CACDTLKFMVGTTDKLIF. DNA of the CDR3: TGTGCCTGTGACACCCTAAAATTCATGGTGGGTACGACGGATAAACTAATCTTT.